The 27 T cell receptor beta chains given below trace back to one sample, sequenced in a study of cytomegalovirus exposure and HLA in healthy donors. Profiling relied on immunoSEQ multiplex PCR, and the TCRdb table lists in-frame clones only, not all of them. Among over 70,000 clones listed, around 94% were seen once. Sequencing was done on a sample of PBMCs. These receptors all stem from a woman aged 18-29 years in good health and CMV-seronegative.

The chain couples TRBV9 to TRBJ2-5; the match to TRBD1 covers 11 bases. The CDR3 consists of 14 residues. Trimming at V came to 4 bases and at J to 4 bases, leaving 3 bases not matched to a gene. Germline V lookup: CDR1 SGDLS, CDR2 YYNGEE. The CDR3 is CASSLGTGGETQYF. For the CDR3, the DNA is TGTGCCAGCAGCCTAGGGACAGGGGGAGAGACCCAGTACTTC.

The gene calls are TRBV2 and TRBJ1-3; 8 bases are shared with TRBD1. V was pared by 9 bases and J by 2 bases, with 9 bases of the junction left unmatched. Germline assignment: CDR1 SNHLY and CDR2 FYNNEI. The CDR3 is made up of 15 amino acids. CDR3 DNA sequence: TGTGCCAGTATAAGATTACAGGGGGCTGGAAACACCATATATTTT. Translation gives CASIRLQGAGNTIYF.

The chain links TRBV7-9 to TRBJ1-4; D not certain. This CDR3 has 16 amino acids. Germline CDR1 SEHNR, CDR2 FQNEAQ (reference sequence). Trimming stripped 0 bases from V and 7 bases from J, with 15 bases between. The CDR3 loop is CASSLAPRMLGEKLFF. CDR3 coding DNA: TGTGCCAGCAGCTTAGCCCCCAGGATGCTCGGTGAAAAACTGTTTTTT.

A few counts support this clone. V is TRBV25-1 and J is TRBJ2-2; the match to TRBD2 covers 8 bases. The CDR3 consists of 15 residues. The junction had 4 bases not matched to a gene; V was cut back by 7 bases and J by 0 bases. Germline V gives CDR1 MGHDK, CDR2 SYGVNS. The CDR3 DNA reads as TGTGCCAGCACCGGGGGGGCTGCGAACACCGGGGAGCTGTTTTTT. Protein sequence: CASTGGAANTGELFF.

This clone was detected a few times. The chain combines TRBV19 with TRBJ1-2; D may be TRBD1 (6 bases). The CDR3 sequence is 16 residues long. V gave up 2 bases and J gave up 2 bases, with 15 bases separating them. The V gene's germline CDR1 is LNHDA and CDR2 SQIVND (reference sequence). The CDR3 reads CASSINAGAKNYGYTF. CDR3 coding DNA: TGTGCCAGTAGTATAAATGCAGGGGCGAAGAACTATGGCTACACCTTC.

As DNA, the CDR3 is TGTGCCAGCAGTTTATTAACCGGGGAGCTGTTTTTT. The encoded protein is CASSLLTGELFF. This sequence joins TRBV27 and TRBJ2-2; no clear D. Germline lookup yields CDR1 MNHEY and CDR2 SMNVEV (reference sequence). V gave up 1 base and J gave up 5 bases, with 2 bases separating them. CDR3 length: 12 amino acids.

The chain employs TRBV11-3 and TRBJ2-2, with a possible D match to TRBD2 (6 bases). Trimming took off 5 bases at V and 6 bases at J, with 13 bases between the two ends. The CDR3 loop spans 14 amino acids. CDR1 and CDR2 from the germline V gene are SGHNT and YENEEA. The CDR3 loop reads CASSPYSGAGELFF. The CDR3 DNA reads as TGTGCCAGCAGCCCCTATAGCGGAGCCGGGGAGCTGTTTTTT.

This chain joins TRBV10-3 and TRBJ2-3; 15 positions match TRBD2. The CDR3 spans 17 residues. The trim removed 6 bases at V and 1 base at J, leaving 5 bases unmatched. Germline V gives CDR1 ENHRY, CDR2 SYGVKD. The CDR3 coding sequence is TGTGCCATCAGGAAGGGACTAGCGGGGGGAGGCACAGATACGCAGTATTTT. This encodes CAIRKGLAGGGTDTQYF.

The chain is built from TRBV27 and TRBJ1-6; D possibly corresponds to TRBD1 (6 bases). CDR3 length equals 15 residues. V lost 2 bases to trimming and J lost 2 bases, with 7 bases between them. Germline lookup yields CDR1 MNHEY and CDR2 SMNVEV (reference sequence). CDR3 amino acids: CASSLAGAYNSPLHF. The CDR3 DNA reads as TGTGCCAGCAGTTTAGCAGGGGCCTATAATTCACCCCTCCACTTT.

V gene TRBV7-8 combines with J gene TRBJ1-2, with 8 positions matching TRBD1. The CDR3 totals 17 residues. Looked up from germline, CDR1 is SGHVS and CDR2 is FQNEAQ. J was trimmed by 6 bases and V by 1 base; bases with no gene match: 13. In DNA form, the CDR3 reads TGTGCCAGCAGCTTAGTTGGCAGGGGGCGCGGGTCGCATGGCTACACCTTC. This gives the protein CASSLVGRGRGSHGYTF.

This clone was picked up one time. The chain couples TRBV25-1 to TRBJ1-2, with a weak D call TRBD1 (6 bases). Germline loops: CDR1 MGHDK, CDR2 SYGVNS. The CDR3 spans 12 residues. Trimming took off 7 bases at V and 3 bases at J, with 9 bases between the two ends. The CDR3 reads CASKGGDYGYTF. For the CDR3, the DNA is TGTGCCAGCAAGGGGGGGGACTATGGCTACACCTTC.

The chain is built from TRBV30 and TRBJ1-4; no definite D call. The CDR3 runs to 12 residues. The V and J ends lost 3 bases and 6 bases respectively, with 8 bases between them. The germline CDR1 and CDR2 sequences are GTSNPN and SVGIG (reference sequence). CDR3 bases: TGTGCCTGGAGCCTAGGTGATGAAAAACTGTTTTTT. This codes for CAWSLGDEKLFF.

The rearrangement joins TRBV10-3 to TRBJ1-1; 9 positions agree with TRBD1. Germline CDR1 reads ENHRY; CDR2 reads SYGVKD. The ends lost 10 bases at V and 6 bases at J; junction bases unmatched: 9. The length of the CDR3 is 13 residues. CDR3: CATRQGGASEAFF. The CDR3 nucleotides are TGTGCCACCCGACAGGGGGGGGCTTCTGAAGCTTTCTTT.

The genes are TRBV9 and TRBJ2-7, with TRBD2 matching 8 bases. The CDR3 runs 14 residues. Germline assignment: CDR1 SGDLS and CDR2 YYNGEE. V shed 0 bases, J shed 3 bases, and the junction held 2 bases outside the gene matches. The CDR3 nucleotides are TGTGCCAGCAGCGTAGAAGCGGGGGTCTACGAGCAGTACTTC. Amino acids: CASSVEAGVYEQYF.

The chain links TRBV28 to TRBJ2-3; 14 bases agree with TRBD2. V lost 4 bases to trimming and J lost 9 bases; unmatched junction nucleotides: 6. Germline assignment: CDR1 MDHEN and CDR2 SYDVKM. The CDR3 length is 15 residues. CDR3 sequence reads: CASSYGLAGGRTQYF. The CDR3 DNA reads as TGTGCCAGCAGTTACGGACTAGCGGGGGGAAGAACGCAGTATTTT.

The chain combines TRBV28 with TRBJ2-1, with 7 nucleotides matching TRBD1. V dropped 3 bases and J dropped 5; count of bases not matched to a gene: 7. Per the germline V gene, CDR1 is MDHEN and CDR2 is SYDVKM. The CDR3 extends over 15 amino acids. The CDR3 protein is CASSFVGQVNNEQFF. The CDR3 DNA follows: TGTGCCAGCAGTTTCGTCGGACAGGTGAACAATGAGCAGTTCTTC.

This rearrangement joins TRBV9 to TRBJ1-6; 8 nucleotides line up with TRBD1. Looked up from germline, CDR1 is SGDLS and CDR2 is YYNGEE. V gave up 4 bases and J gave up 7 bases; unmatched junction bases: 4. CDR3 length: 14 amino acids. The CDR3 is CASSPGTGNSPLHF. In DNA form, the CDR3 reads TGTGCCAGCAGCCCCGGGACAGGAAATTCACCCCTCCACTTT.

The genes are TRBV7-2 and TRBJ1-6; D might be TRBD1 (5 bases). Germline V gene sequence: CDR1 SGHTA, CDR2 FQGNSA. Trimming took off 0 bases at V and 10 bases at J, with 10 bases between the two ends. The CDR3 covers 14 residues. For the CDR3, the DNA is TGTGCCAGCAGCTTAGCCGGGGGAGGCTCACCCCTCCACTTT. Translated: CASSLAGGGSPLHF.

The V gene is TRBV6-5, the J gene TRBJ1-6; D may be TRBD1 (6 bases). The germline V gene encodes CDR1 MNHEY and CDR2 SVGAGI. V was trimmed by 6 bases and J by 3 bases, leaving 12 bases between them. The CDR3 extends over 15 amino acids. The CDR3 DNA is TGTGCCAGCAGAGGCGGACAGTTCTATAATTCACCCCTCCACTTT. Translation: CASRGGQFYNSPLHF.

The chain uses TRBV5-8 and TRBJ2-3; 10 bases are shared with TRBD2. The J segment lost 6 bases and the V segment lost 4 bases, leaving 2 bases of the junction unmatched. This CDR3 is built from 13 residues. CDR1 is SGHTS and CDR2 is YDEGEE in the germline V gene. For the CDR3, the DNA is TGTGCCAGCAGCCAGCGGGGGGGCGATACGCAGTATTTT. Translation gives CASSQRGGDTQYF.

The genes are TRBV21-1 and TRBJ2-5; no check of the table's D call, TRBD2, against the DNA was made. TRBV21-1 is designated a pseudogene. The CDR3 is 15 residues long. The CDR3 reads CASSPGQRGAETQYF. The CDR3 DNA reads as TGTGCCAGCAGCCCCGGTCAACGGGGGGCGGAGACCCAGTACTTC.

The chain combines TRBV10-1 with TRBJ1-2; the D gene is possibly TRBD1 (6 bases). Germline V lookup: CDR1 WNHNN, CDR2 SYGVQD (reference sequence). The CDR3 is made up of 12 amino acids. The CDR3 DNA reads as TGCGTCAGAAGGGACACCTTCTATGGCTACACCTTC. Residues: CVRRDTFYGYTF.

The rearrangement joins TRBV18 to TRBJ1-2; a weak D match, TRBD1 (6 bases). The CDR3 length is 15 residues. The V end was cut by 6 bases, the J end by 0 bases, with 14 bases between. Per germline, CDR1 KGHSH and CDR2 LQKENI. The CDR3 region has the DNA TGTGCCAGCTCCGAGTTAACAGGGACTAACTATGGCTACACCTTC. Residues: CASSELTGTNYGYTF.

The chain carries TRBV18 and TRBJ1-6; D possibly corresponds to TRBD1 (5 bases). Germline V lookup: CDR1 KGHSH, CDR2 LQKENI. Trimming shortened V by 4 bases and J by 2 bases, and 9 bases separated the two germline ends. This CDR3 has 15 residues. The CDR3 reads CASSLAGPYNSPLHF. CDR3 nucleotides: TGTGCCAGCTCACTGGCAGGGCCCTATAATTCACCCCTCCACTTT.

J is TRBJ1-1 and V is TRBV30; 8 positions agree with TRBD1. Germline V lookup: CDR1 GTSNPN, CDR2 SVGIG (reference sequence). CDR3 length equals 14 residues. V was pared by 2 bases and J by 0 bases, with 2 bases of the junction left unmatched. This CDR3 is CAWSMDRVNTEAFF. In DNA form, the CDR3 reads TGTGCCTGGAGTATGGACAGGGTGAACACTGAAGCTTTCTTT.

The CDR3 loop is CASSTRGPGNTIYF. Here the CDR3 DNA reads TGTGCCAGCAGCACCAGGGGTCCTGGAAACACCATATATTTT. The gene calls are TRBV7-2 and TRBJ1-3; maybe TRBD1 (6 bases). With 5 bases removed from V and 2 bases from J, the gap between germline ends came to 10 bases. The V gene's germline CDR1 is SGHTA and CDR2 FQGNSA. The CDR3 has 14 residues.

This clone was found once. The J gene is TRBJ2-7, the V gene TRBV5-5, with D perhaps TRBD1 (6 bases). Trimming shortened V by 0 bases and J by 5 bases, and 15 bases separated the two germline ends. This CDR3 is built from 15 residues. Germline V lookup: CDR1 SGHKS, CDR2 YYEKEE (reference sequence). The CDR3 nucleotides are TGTGCCAGCAGCTTGGGTGGACAGAGTTTCAACGAGCAGTACTTC. Its protein product is CASSLGGQSFNEQYF.